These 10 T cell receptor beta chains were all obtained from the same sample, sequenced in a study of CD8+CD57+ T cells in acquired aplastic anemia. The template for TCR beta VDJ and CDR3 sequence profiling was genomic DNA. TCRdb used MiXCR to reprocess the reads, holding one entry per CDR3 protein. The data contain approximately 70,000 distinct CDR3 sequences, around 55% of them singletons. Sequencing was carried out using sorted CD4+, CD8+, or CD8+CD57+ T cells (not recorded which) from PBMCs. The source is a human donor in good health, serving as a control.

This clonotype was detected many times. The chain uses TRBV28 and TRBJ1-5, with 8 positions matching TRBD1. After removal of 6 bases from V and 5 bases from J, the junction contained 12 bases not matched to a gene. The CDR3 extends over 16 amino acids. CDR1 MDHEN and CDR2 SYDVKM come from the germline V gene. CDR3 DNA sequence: TGTGCCAGCAGCGTAATGGACAGGGTAATTTATCAGCCCCAGCATTTT. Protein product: CASSVMDRVIYQPQHF.

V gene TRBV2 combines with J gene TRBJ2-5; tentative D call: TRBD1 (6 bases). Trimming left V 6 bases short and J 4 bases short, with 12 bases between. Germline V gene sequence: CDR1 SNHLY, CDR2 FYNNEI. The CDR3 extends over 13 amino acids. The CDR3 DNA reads TGTGCCAGCAGCATAGGACAGCGAGAGACCCAGTACTTC. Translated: CASSIGQRETQYF. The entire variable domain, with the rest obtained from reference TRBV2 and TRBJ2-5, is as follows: EPEVTQTPSHQVTQMGQEVILRCVPISNHLYFYWYRQILGQKVEFLVSFYNNEISEKSEIFDDQFSVERPDGSNFTLKIRSTKLEDSAMYFCASSIGQRETQYFGPGTRLLVL.

DNA for the CDR3: TGTGCCAGCAGCCAAGAGCAGTACTTC. Its protein is CASSQEQYF. This chain connects TRBV14 to TRBJ2-7; no definite D call. Trimming left V 0 bases short and J 9 bases short, with 0 bases between. CDR1 and CDR2 from the germline V gene are SGHDN and FVKESK. The CDR3 spans 9 residues. Looking up the rest from reference TRBV14 and TRBJ2-7 gives the full variable domain: EAGVTQFPSHSVIEKGQTVTLRCDPISGHDNLYWYRRVMGKEIKFLLHFVKESKQDESGMPNNRFLAERTGGTYSTLKVQPAELEDSGVYFCASSQEQYFGPGTRLTVT.

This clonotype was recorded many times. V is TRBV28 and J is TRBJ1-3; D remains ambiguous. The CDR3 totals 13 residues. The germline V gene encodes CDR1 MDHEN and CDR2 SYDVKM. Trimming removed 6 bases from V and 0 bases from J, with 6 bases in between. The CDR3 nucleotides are TGTGCCAGCAGAGAGGCCTCTGGAAACACCATATATTTT. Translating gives CASREASGNTIYF.

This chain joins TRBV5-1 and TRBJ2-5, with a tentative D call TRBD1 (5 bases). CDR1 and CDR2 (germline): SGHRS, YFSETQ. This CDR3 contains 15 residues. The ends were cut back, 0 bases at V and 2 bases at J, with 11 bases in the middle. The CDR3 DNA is TGCGCCAGCAGCTTGGTTCCCAGGGCACAAGAGACCCAGTACTTC. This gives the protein CASSLVPRAQETQYF.

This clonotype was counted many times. CDR3: CASSPRASGSDTQYF. The CDR3 DNA sequence: TGCGCCAGCAGCCCTAGGGCTAGCGGGAGCGATACGCAGTATTTT. V and J are TRBV4-1 and TRBJ2-3; 10 nucleotides line up with TRBD2. V was pared by 4 bases and J by 6 bases, with 7 bases of the junction left unmatched. The CDR3 totals 15 residues. Germline V CDR1 and CDR2: MGHRA, YSYEKL.

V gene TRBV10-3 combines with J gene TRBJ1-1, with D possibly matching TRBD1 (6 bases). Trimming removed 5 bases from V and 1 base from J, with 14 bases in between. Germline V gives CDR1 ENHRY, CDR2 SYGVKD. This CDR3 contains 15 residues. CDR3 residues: CAISPGGGQNTEAFF. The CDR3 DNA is TGTGCCATCAGTCCGGGGGGGGGCCAGAACACTGAAGCTTTCTTT.

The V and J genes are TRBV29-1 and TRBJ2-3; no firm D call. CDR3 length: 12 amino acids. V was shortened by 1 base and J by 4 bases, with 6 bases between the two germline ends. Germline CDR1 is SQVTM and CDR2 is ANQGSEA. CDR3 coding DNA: TGCAGCGTTGAAGTCAGGCCAGATACGCAGTATTTT. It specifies CSVEVRPDTQYF.

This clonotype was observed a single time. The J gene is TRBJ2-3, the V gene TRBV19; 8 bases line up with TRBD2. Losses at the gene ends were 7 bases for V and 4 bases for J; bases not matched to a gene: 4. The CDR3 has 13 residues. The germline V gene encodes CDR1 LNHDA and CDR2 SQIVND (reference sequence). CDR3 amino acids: CASTRRGADTQYF. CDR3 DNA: TGTGCCAGTACGAGGCGGGGGGCAGATACGCAGTATTTT.

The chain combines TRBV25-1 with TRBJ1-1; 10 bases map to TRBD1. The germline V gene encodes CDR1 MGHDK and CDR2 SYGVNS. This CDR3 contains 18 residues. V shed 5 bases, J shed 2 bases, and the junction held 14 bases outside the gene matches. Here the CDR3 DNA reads TGTGCCAGCAGTCCTAAACCGGGACAGGGGCTTCGTAACACTGAAGCTTTCTTT. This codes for CASSPKPGQGLRNTEAFF.